This T cell receptor beta chain derives from a study of T-cell reconstitution after alpha-beta-depleted transplantation in children. General study points: The main origin of T-cell counts and diversity one year after transplant was newly produced T cells. For some patients, TCRbeta diversity was high at day 60 because of recipient T cells and thymic progenitors that survived. Several hundred graft clones that had expanded were reportedly the source of alpha-beta T cells about two months after transplant.

The TCRbeta library was prepared with unique molecular identifiers. TCRdb called the PCR reads again in MiXCR, with one record for every CDR3 protein. The sample comprises some 260,000 distinct CDR3 sequences, about 24% of which are singletons, and 4.5% to 5.5% rests with the top ten. Germline CDR1 is LGHNA and CDR2 is YSLEER. V was cut by 3 bases and J by 9 bases, with 17 bases left in between. The CDR3 loop spans 14 amino acids. The table lists this clonotype with many counts. As yet, its antigen is unknown. This rearrangement joins TRBV4-3 to TRBJ1-2; D uncertain. This specimen consisted of PBMCs, mostly from graft donor cells, obtained 360 days after TCRalphabeta/CD19-depleted stem cell transplant. This TCR was recovered from a female patient between 2 and 15 years old who had a stem cell transplant for congenital amegakaryocytic thrombocytopenia, so the T cells may come from the graft donor. CDR3 sequence reads: CASSHLYPLGSYTF. As DNA, the CDR3 is TGCGCCAGCAGCCATCTTTACCCATTAGGGAGCTACACCTTC.